This T cell receptor (beta chain) was captured by sequencing in a study of shared clonotypes between healthy human individuals. Study-level background: Per donor, three plates held CD4 naive cells, three held CD4 memory, two held CD8 naive and one held CD8 memory.

The germline CDR1 and CDR2 sequences are SGHTA and FQGNSA. Losses at the gene ends were 0 bases for V and 6 bases for J; bases not matched to a gene: 15. The CDR3 is made up of 20 amino acids. The table came from immunoSEQ multiplex PCR; TCRdb's copy has only in-frame clones and leaves some out. The table has about 2.1 million clones, about 92% seen once. This clone was counted a single time. Its cognate antigen is unknown. Study-wide results and limits: Sample collection involved blood only; tissue repertoires are likely different.

CD45RO-negative, CCR7-positively selected cells formed the naive CD8 fraction, excluding terminally differentiated effector memory CD45RA+ cells. Sequencing was performed on naive CD8+ T cells from PBMCs. V is TRBV7-2 and J is TRBJ1-5, with TRBD1 identical over 12 bases. The TCR was taken from a man younger than 30 in good health. Some clones in this sample may be carry-over from other donors' samples. CDR3 DNA: TGTGCCAGCAGCTTAGCGGTCCCGGGACAGGGGGCTAACGGGTTTCAGCCCCAGCATTTT. This codes for CASSLAVPGQGANGFQPQHF.